This T cell receptor (beta chain) originates from a study of T cell repertoires in cytomegalovirus infection. The overall study: Selection of CMV epitopes for the study included recently identified HLA-C-restricted and well-studied HLA-B-restricted ones. TCR beta signatures that were public indicated CMV infection and matching HLA type. Whole-study findings and limits: There were HLA-C-restricted CMV-specific TCR beta clonotypes dominating the ex vivo response.

This clonotype was seen many times. Its antigen is still unknown. The germline V and J ends were trimmed by 1 base and 8 bases, with 14 bases remaining between them. CDR3 length: 14 amino acids. CDR1 and CDR2 from the germline V gene are SGHVS and FNYEAQ. TCRdb re-analysed the reads in MiXCR, keeping a single row per CDR3 protein. The table includes roughly 170,000 distinct CDR3 sequences, less than 25% detected once. This clonotype was obtained from a human donor in good health (CMV status not recorded). Some clones in this sample may be carry-over from other donors' samples. The chain has TRBV7-6 and TRBJ1-2; D is ambiguous. The specimen comprised CD8+ T cells from cultured PBMCs, sampled from culture after CMV antigen stimulation. The CDR3: CASSLGGGLRGYTF. CDR3 nucleotide sequence: TGTGCCAGCAGCTTAGGGGGAGGGCTCAGAGGCTACACCTTC.